This T cell receptor (beta chain) derives from a study of T cell repertoires in cytomegalovirus infection. Study-level information: In the study, CMV epitopes included recently identified HLA-C-restricted and well-studied HLA-B-restricted ones. TCR beta signatures that were public indicated CMV infection and matching HLA type.

TCRdb fed the reads into MiXCR, producing one record per CDR3 protein. The table lists some 940,000 distinct CDR3 sequences, around 32% of them singletons, with under 15% in the top ten. On this clonotype: Its antigen is as yet unknown.

CDR3 size: 15 residues. Germline CDR1 reads SGHRS; CDR2 reads YFSETQ. Unmatched junction bases numbered 2, after V lost 0 bases and J lost 2 bases. Study-wide results and limits: CMV-specific TCR beta clonotypes restricted by HLA-C dominated the ex vivo response.

The clonotype originates from a human donor in good health (CMV status not recorded). Some clones in this sample may be carry-over from other donors' samples. V is TRBV5-1 and J is TRBJ2-5; 9 nucleotides agree with TRBD2. The sequencing here drew on cultured CD8+ T cells from PBMCs, taken from culture after CMV antigen stimulation. The CDR3 protein is CASSLEGLAQETQYF. The CDR3 DNA sequence: TGCGCCAGCAGCTTGGAGGGACTAGCACAAGAGACCCAGTACTTC. The whole variable domain, remainder taken from reference TRBV5-1 and TRBJ2-5, is KAGVTQTPRYLIKTRGQQVTLSCSPISGHRSVSWYQQTPGQGLQFLFEYFSETQRNKGNFPGRFSGRQFSNSRSEMNVSTLELGDSALYLCASSLEGLAQETQYFGPGTRLLVL.